The count of the clone carrying this TCR beta chain is one. Antigen specificity is unknown. This sample was included in a study of graft-versus-host responses after intestinal transplantation. Study-level information: Multivisceral, liver-intestinal, or isolated intestinal transplants were given to recipients. Every transplant recipient was induced with anti-thymocyte globulin, then maintained on tacrolimus and steroids for approximately three years.

Assay: immunoSEQ multiplex PCR; the TCRdb copy retains only in-frame clones and omits some. The sample lists 90,000 to 95,000 clones; about nine tenths were seen once. Findings and caveats of the study: GvH clones surfaced in recipient marrow, some emerging earlier in ileum or blood. Early post-transplant HvG declines showed an association with peak circulating GvH clone levels.

Germline V gives CDR1 PRHDT, CDR2 FYEKMQ (reference sequence). This CDR3 has 18 amino acids. Unmatched junction bases numbered 20, after V lost 2 bases and J lost 8 bases. This rearrangement joins TRBV13 to TRBJ1-2; 7 bases agree with TRBD1. The sample consisted of unstimulated CD8+ T cells sorted from spleen or lymph node cells, taken before intestinal transplant. The source of this sequence is a human donor who received an intestinal transplant. The chain's CDR3 is CASSLLGTVTLSMRGYTF. The DNA for the CDR3 is TGTGCCAGCAGCTTACTCGGGACAGTGACACTATCAATGAGGGGCTACACCTTC.